This T cell receptor beta chain was identified in a study of shared clonotypes between healthy human individuals (dated by TCRdb to 2020 to 2022). A note on the overall study: The cohort comprised a couple of women and three men aged 18 to 49 years. For each donor, three plates each were used for CD4 naive and CD4 memory, two plates were used for CD8 naive, and one plate was used for CD8 memory. Libraries were prepared and TCR repertoires were sequenced by different laboratories using diverse techniques, in order to increase sequencing depth and limit assay-specific biases. Leukapheresis yielded between about 0.94 and 9 billion PBMCs per donor. To estimate repertoire size and how much clonotypes are shared between individuals, the study performed deep sequencing of blood TCR repertoires from about five healthy adults. The paper as a whole reports these results and caveats: Because the study included only a small number of donors, the genetic and exposure-history diversity represented was limited. Pairwise subsampling indicated that sequencing depth was expected to affect the degree of clonotype sharing among donors. Only blood was sampled, and tissue TCR repertoires likely differ from those in blood. Even with the large sequencing depth, rarefaction of the sorted-subset datasets indicated that sequencing was incomplete. When a handful of donors were compared, the shared fraction of clonotypes was about 5% for naive CD4, 3.5% to 4% for naive CD8, more than 2% for memory CD4, and 0.35% to 0.5% for memory CD8. Compared with non-shared clonotypes, the clonotypes found in all four sorted-subset donors had higher generation probabilities. Larger estimated clonotype richness was generally found for naive subsets than for memory subsets.

This clone was detected a few times. What antigen it recognizes has not been identified. Nothing much larger sits one base from this clone, and base qualities are not available. CD8 naive samples consisted of CD45RO-negative cells that were positively selected for CCR7, yielding a CD45RA+CCR7+ population without TemRA cells. The donors were healthy, HIV-negative adults who had no recently reported acute infections or vaccinations. Every donor was a Caucasian adult residing in Nashville, Tennessee, USA. After blood collection by leukapheresis, PBMCs were isolated using Ficoll-Histopaque density gradient centrifugation and then cryopreserved in the vapor phase of liquid nitrogen. Analytical flow cytometry was used to check the purity and quantity of each magnetically sorted T cell population. From each sorted fraction, genomic DNA was isolated and quantified by UV absorbance on a Nanodrop 2000c. TCR CDR3 regions were amplified from genomic DNA by multiplex PCR using the deep immunoSEQ assay. Genomic DNA extracted from each cell subset was distributed evenly over all wells of several immunoSEQ 96-well plates, and each plate served as one replicate. For sorted subsets, each replicate PCR was loaded with 200 ng genomic DNA, equivalent to roughly 30,000 T cell genomes. Purified libraries were quantified with a Qubit 3.0 fluorometer, sized on a Bioanalyzer 2100, and re-quantified with the KAPA Library Quantification kit. A separate single-read 150-cycle Illumina NextSeq 550 flow cell was used to sequence each immunoSEQ 96-well plate. As for how the authors treated the data: Because the immunoSEQ output included only junctional sequences and no quality scores, the filtering could not be the same as the filtering used for full-length reads. Sequences were annotated with PyIR, a Python wrapper for IgBLAST v1.9, and V/J genes and CDR3 were assigned using IMGT germline references. Reads with weak V/J assignments (E-value above 1e-6), missing CDR3, stop codons, out-of-frame junctions, or ambiguous translated residues were removed. V3J clonotypes were defined as sequences sharing the same inferred V gene, J gene, and CDR3 amino acid sequence. The percentage overlap between two repertoires was calculated by dividing the number of shared unique clonotypes by the size of the smaller repertoire. Richness of each repertoire was evaluated using RTK rarefaction, the Chao1 estimator, and Recon v2.1 estimates of unobserved clonotypes. For all TCRbeta clonotypes obtained by the gDNA method from a handful of donors, generation probabilities were computed with OLGA. In TCRdb, the immuneACCESS table is reduced to in-frame sequences with V and J assigned. These tables do not hold every clone; where another copy was compared, an unresolved V gene accounts for under half, and the others remain unexplained. V and J calls and clone size are those listed in that table; D and trimming were worked out from the DNA. The sample table shows about 550,000 clones, and about 95% are seen once. Less than 0.13% of the sample rests with the top ten.

This receptor was taken from a woman in her twenties or thirties in good health. Sequencing used naive CD8+ T cells sorted from blood. The cell subset or site label here, explained by the study, means: CD45RA+CCR7+.

The sequenced DNA is TGTGCCAGCAGCCTGGGCACCGGTGCCTACGAGCAGTACTTC. The resulting protein is CASSLGTGAYEQYF. The chain employs TRBV5-8 and TRBJ2-7; too little of a D gene remains to name it. For CDR1 and CDR2, the germline V gene lists SGHTS and YDEGEE. V drops 4 bases and J drops 2 bases, leaving 13 bases in between. The CDR3 has 14 amino acids, counting the end cysteine and phenylalanine. Only the CDR3 region is kept as DNA, spanning 42 bases read in frame from base 1.